This TCR beta chain was retrieved from a study of regulatory and conventional T cells in RAG deficiency. As regards this clone: The antigen is undetermined.

Sequencing used immunoSEQ multiplex PCR; TCRdb keeps in-frame clones, though not all of them. The profile shows several thousand clones, 90% to 95% of them singletons. Study results and limitations: Shorter CDR3s in all patient subsets; >75% Treg-Tconv overlap in Omenn. Control T-cell subsets had markedly higher Shannon entropy and lower Simpson indices than RAG-deficient patients.

Regulatory T cells were sorted from blood as CD4+ CD25-high CD127-low cells. The ends lost 0 bases at V and 9 bases at J; junction bases unmatched: 8. CDR1 SGHDT and CDR2 YYEEEE come from the germline V gene. CDR3 size: 15 residues. This same sample was also part of a study on regulatory T cells. That source adds: The primer mix had 52 TRBV and 13 TRBJ primers.

The gene calls are TRBV5-6 and TRBJ2-5; 10 nucleotides align to TRBD1. This clonotype was obtained from a human donor in good health. Sequencing was done on a sample of CD4+ Tregs sorted from blood. The CDR3 region has the DNA TGTGCCAGCAGCTTGGAACCGGGACAGGGGATCGCCCAGTACTTC. Translating gives CASSLEPGQGIAQYF. The variable domain in full, with the rest retrieved from reference TRBV5-6 and TRBJ2-5, is DAGVTQSPTHLIKTRGQQVTLRCSPKSGHDTVSWYQQALGQGPQFIFQYYEEEERQRGNFPDRFSGHQFPNYSSELNVNALLLGDSALYLCASSLEPGQGIAQYFGPGTRLLVL.